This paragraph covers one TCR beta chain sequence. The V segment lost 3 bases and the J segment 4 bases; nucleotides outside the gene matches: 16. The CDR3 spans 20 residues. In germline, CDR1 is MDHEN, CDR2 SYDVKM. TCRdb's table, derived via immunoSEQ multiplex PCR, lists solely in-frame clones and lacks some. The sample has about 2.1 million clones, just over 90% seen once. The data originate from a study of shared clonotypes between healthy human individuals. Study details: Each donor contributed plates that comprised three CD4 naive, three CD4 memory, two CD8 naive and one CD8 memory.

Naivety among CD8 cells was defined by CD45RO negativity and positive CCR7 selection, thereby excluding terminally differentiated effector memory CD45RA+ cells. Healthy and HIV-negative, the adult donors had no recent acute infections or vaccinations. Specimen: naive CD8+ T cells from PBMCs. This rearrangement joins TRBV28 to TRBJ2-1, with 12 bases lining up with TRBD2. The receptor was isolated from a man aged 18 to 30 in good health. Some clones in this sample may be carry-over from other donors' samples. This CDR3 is CASSFPRLAGGPRLYNEQFF. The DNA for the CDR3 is TGTGCCAGCAGTTTTCCCCGGCTAGCGGGAGGGCCTAGGTTATACAATGAGCAGTTCTTC.